Sequencing of this TCR beta chain was carried out in a study of beta chain features in type 1 diabetes. Study results and limitations: Reduced insertions and increased deletions marked VDJ junctions in type 1 diabetes patients. A potential PCR bias toward shorter templates would be equal in patient and control samples. Across patients, naive, central memory and Treg TCRB repertoires exhibited apparently greater similarity than was observed across healthy donors. All four CD4+ subsets from Type 1 diabetes patients carried moderately but significantly shorter TCRB CDR3s.

The entirety of the isolated RNA underwent reverse transcription, so expressed TCRB transcripts were sequenced. TCRdb's table, derived via immunoSEQ multiplex PCR, lists solely in-frame clones and lacks some. The sample lists 500,000 to 800,000 clones, around 12% occurring once. Blood was collected once per donor into heparin, averaging roughly 0.12 L. The CDR3 sequence is 11 residues long. Looked up from germline, CDR1 is SQVTM and CDR2 is ANQGSEA. V dropped 6 bases and J dropped 3 bases, with 7 bases sitting between them. In regard to this clone: Its antigen is not identified.

The material sequenced was naive CD4+ T cells from blood. The TCR originated in a man younger than 40 with type 1 diabetes. The chain is built from TRBV29-1 and TRBJ2-3; D gene unclear. The CDR3 nucleotides read TGCAGCGTCCTATATACAGATACGCAGTATTTT. Its protein product is CSVLYTDTQYF.